This T cell receptor (beta chain) was recorded in a study of cytomegalovirus exposure and HLA in healthy donors. Looking at the study overall: T cells numbering some 170 million yielded 100 million to 120 million unique TCR beta sequences in an earlier analysis.

Vbeta (60) and Jbeta (13) primers were used in the PCR. Generated by immunoSEQ multiplex PCR, the TCRdb table keeps only in-frame clones and is missing some. Seen here are approximately 160,000 clones, roughly 84% observed once, and the top ten hold approximately 1.5%. The length of the CDR3 is 18 residues. Germline lookup yields CDR1 SGHAT and CDR2 FQNNGV. Trimming pared 5 bases from V and 0 bases from J, leaving 20 bases between. Study outcomes and limitations: Some V segments could not be told apart, so they were left out, TRBV6-2 and TRBV6-3 among them. In vitro assays verified that three CMV-associated chains recognized CMV antigens specifically. In a later analysis, TCR beta V- and J-gene trimming showed a link to a missense DCLRE1C variant.

Of note for this clone: Its antigen is undetermined.

The sequenced sample consisted of PBMCs. The rearrangement joins TRBV11-2 to TRBJ2-1, with a possible D match to TRBD1 (6 bases). This receptor was obtained from a male donor in good health and CMV-seronegative. In nucleotides, the CDR3 is TGTGCCAGCAGCCCCCTCTCCACAGGGCTTAGCTCCTACAATGAGCAGTTCTTC. Its translation: CASSPLSTGLSSYNEQFF.